This T cell receptor (beta chain) stems from a study of beta chain features in type 1 diabetes (dated by TCRdb to 2016 to 2019). About the full investigation: Patients and healthy donors did not differ in mean age, gender distribution, total cell number or subset yield. The study compared TCRB repertoires of sorted circulating CD4+ T cell subsets between recently diagnosed type 1 diabetes patients and matched healthy donors. Naive and central memory subsets were obtained from all 28 donors, but regulatory and stem cell-like memory subsets were isolated from only 8 patients and 8 healthy donors. Across all samples, fewer than 130 million sorted cells were examined, and cell number per subset correlated strongly with RNA yield. What the study reported, not specific to this receptor: Only small numbers of individuals were included in the HLA sub-analyses, which left unresolved whether HLA type had any influence on TCRB rearrangement. PCR might favor shorter templates, but patient and control samples were amplified and corrected together, so any skew would affect both groups equally. Because cDNA rather than genomic DNA was sequenced, highly expressing activated cells could have been over-represented, although no difference in activation and CD3 levels was found between groups. Fewer insertions and more nucleotide deletions at VDJ recombination sites were observed in patients with type 1 diabetes, implying thymic rearrangement abnormalities. Naive, central memory and regulatory TCRB repertoires appeared more similar among patients than among healthy donors. In all four CD4+ subsets, TCRB CDR3 length was moderately but significantly shorter in type 1 diabetes patients.

All of the isolated RNA was reverse transcribed with the High Capacity cDNA Reverse Transcription Kit, so expressed TCRB transcripts were sequenced. Deep immunoSEQ sequencing was applied to naive, central memory and regulatory T cell samples, giving an average of roughly 3.5 million total reads per sample. After sorted cells were lysed in RLT buffer, RNA was extracted with DNase-treated RNeasy Micro or Mini kits, with the choice depending on cell number. To prevent cross-contamination, every cell subset was processed on its own, while patient and healthy donor samples were processed together. The immunoSEQ multiplex PCR was used to amplify TCRB sequences from cDNA, generating 87-bp fragments that spanned the CDR3 region. Sequencing of the amplicons was done on the Illumina HiSeq platform. The paper's data handling went like this. PCR bias was corrected computationally using synthetic template baselines, and reads within Hamming distance 2 were collapsed, with unmergeable singletons discarded. Reads were aligned against IMGT so that V, D and J genes, CDR3 length and insertions or deletions at six rearrangement sites could be assigned. Within each subset, clonotype counts were normalized to sorted cell number, after which true diversity and Gini coefficients were computed with the tcR R package. Repertoire sharing was quantified using the overlap coefficient calculated on TCRB nucleotide sequences. As a proxy for the pre-selection repertoire, out-of-frame TCRB sequences from naive cells were analyzed. Not all clones reach the TCRdb copy of this immuneACCESS table, which keeps in-frame sequences only. Checked studies attribute under half of the gap to unresolved V genes and leave the rest unexplained. V, J and clone size were drawn from that table, and D and trimming were deduced from the DNA. Within this sample are 810,000 or so clones, with about 17% of them counted one time only. The top ten clones comprise 0.02% to 0.03% of the sample.

A single peripheral blood draw of about 120 mL on average was collected from each donor into heparinised tubes. A BD FACSAria II and a panel including CD45RO, CCR7, CD25, CD127, CD95 and CD27 were used to sort naive, central memory, regulatory and stem cell-like memory CD4+ T cells. A purity above 98% was achieved for all sorted populations. Right away, PBMCs were isolated by Lymphoprep density gradient centrifugation and were stained directly, with no culture step. Samples were stained and sorted in pairs, with one healthy donor and one patient per experiment, so that batch effects were minimized. This clone was picked up a small number of times. Its antigen remains unidentified. Base qualities are missing; no much larger clone stands one base away. Cut back by 3 bases and 3 bases, the V and J ends lie 9 bases apart. Inclusive of the bounding cysteine and phenylalanine, the CDR3 is 13 residues long. Only CDR3 DNA is held: 39 bases, read in frame from base 1. CDR1 and CDR2 were assigned from the germline V gene as KGHSH and LQKENI.

The rearranged chain carries TRBV18 and TRBJ2-7; the D segment might be TRBD1 or TRBD2, since each matches 5 bases. Source material: naive CD4+ T cells from blood. The cell subset or site label corresponds to: true naive CD4+ T cells. The receptor's source is a woman aged 18-29 years in good health. In nucleotides, the sequence is TGTGCCAGCTCACCCGGGACCTTCTACGAGCAGTACTTC. Its protein product is CASSPGTFYEQYF.